This TCR beta chain emerged from a study of cytomegalovirus exposure and HLA in healthy donors (dated by TCRdb to about 2017). As for the study more broadly: An earlier analysis of 587 of the donors reported 276 Gb of sequence data and 100 million to 120 million unique TCR beta sequences obtained from about 180 million T cells. The study profiled the T cell repertoires of more than 500 subjects by immunosequencing and related them to cytomegalovirus serostatus. Besides the first cohort of 500 to 700 subjects, a separate validation cohort made up of 120 different subjects was used. The study aimed to test whether cataloging public T cell receptors could reveal signatures of past pathogen exposure. Because of strong linkage in the cohort, roughly five DR-DQ haplotypes were treated as single units for association and clustering. Every discovery cohort repertoire had been produced on one sequencing platform. To predict cytomegalovirus infection status, the study combined high-throughput TCR immunosequencing, statistical association of individual TCRs with disease status, and machine learning. Among the roughly 400 genotyped donors, approximately 76% belonged to the genetic ancestry cluster associated with self-reported Caucasian donors. Among about 390 genotyped donors of the cohort, an average of about 240,000 unique TCR beta nucleotide sequences were sequenced per donor, around a sixth of them non-productive. Rather than using new phenotypic data, the later analysis identified candidate immune exposures from TCR beta sequences and from how often those sequences occurred across donors. In an earlier analysis of 587 of the donors, high-throughput TCR beta sequencing was used to judge whether each TCR beta V gene segment behaved as functional or pseudogenic. Approximately 300 gigabases of sequencing data and approximately 85 million unique TCR sequences were included in an early release covering around 600 HLA-typed donors. Donor age, sex, ethnicity and CMV serostatus were compiled together with the repertoire data. Typing coverage varied by locus: roughly 620-630 donors for A, B, C, DRB1 and DQB1; around 560 for DQA1; more than 600 for DPA1; about 450 for DPB1. Class I and class II HLA loci were covered by the typing at four-digit resolution. A later genetic analysis used genome-wide SNP genotypes for about 65% of the roughly 700 donors, treating that subset as a discovery cohort. To study patterns of TCR occurrence, a later analysis re-analyzed previously published TCR beta repertoires from around 670 donors and added high-resolution HLA genotyping. Summary of the overall study and its limitations: CMV serostatus was the only immune exposure information available for the cohort. The classifier was reported to diagnose cytomegalovirus status with high specificity and sensitivity in both the original cohort and the validation cohort. A group of highly shared sequence variants was considered likely to be a technical artifact of the sequencing pipeline. Most CMV-associated TCR beta chains appeared to be HLA-restricted in a later analysis, and the HLA associations seemed to be driven largely by CMV exposure. Several of the top co-occurrence clusters appeared to be linked to parvovirus B19, influenza, CMV and Epstein-Barr virus, according to a later analysis. In a later analysis, 16,951 TCR beta sequences were associated with specific HLA alleles at a false discovery rate of 0.05. Only TCR beta chains were sequenced in this cohort, and the absence of alpha or paired-chain data limited detectable features. The authors suggested that the approach could potentially be extended to other disease states and immunological phenotypes. The study listed 150 to 200 TCR beta chains as associated with cytomegalovirus. Over 15 rarely observed V segments, including chromosome 9 orphons, were excluded from the earlier analysis of several hundred of the donors because counts were too low. Correlated functional status among segregating V segments might reflect linkage disequilibrium, but an unknown experimental factor could not be ruled out. Roughly uniform sequencing depth across donors was assumed in presence/absence analyses, although this assumption may not hold. HLA typing was unavailable for some donors at each locus, so association tests used only the typed subset. Some IMGT-functional V segments, including TRBV6-2 and TRBV6-3, could not be distinguished by the 87-base-pair reads and were therefore excluded. Compared with the roughly 670-donor mean, donors in an Asian-associated ancestry cluster had fewer N-insertions in productive TCRs, according to a later genetic analysis. In a later genetic analysis, a missense DCLRE1C variant was associated with V-gene and J-gene trimming of TCR beta chains, and the association was replicated in an independent cohort. A later analysis found that HLA-associated TCR beta chains were more clonally expanded and had lower generation probabilities than equally common non-associated chains. When HLA alleles, especially DR and DQ, strongly co-occurred, attributing TCR associations to individual alleles was difficult. A further reported finding was that TCR beta sequences accurately predicted the HLA-A and HLA-B alleles for most subjects in the first cohort. An earlier analysis of roughly 570 of the donors showed that most TCR beta V segments appeared in productive rearrangements either about 87% or about 30% of the time, which broadly matched IMGT annotations. In a later analysis, the rate of TCR association differed among HLA loci, with DRB1 alleles having the most associated TCRs and HLA-C alleles having the fewest. While some public TCRs were present in many individuals, most TCR sequences turned up only very rarely across donors. Three of the identified cytomegalovirus-associated TCR beta chains were confirmed in vitro to be specific for cytomegalovirus antigens.

The cohort comprised hundreds of healthy bone marrow donors. At the time of sampling, every cohort member was nominally healthy, though immune exposures that went unrecorded were likely present. The donor was CMV seropositive and belonged to the group of 250 to 300 seropositive cohort members. Every donor gave a peripheral blood sample, and the peripheral blood mononuclear cells from that sample were used for TCR beta sequencing. Genomic DNA extraction from the blood cell samples was performed with the Qiagen DNeasy Blood Extraction Kit. Library preparation used the immunoSEQ multiplex PCR assay. For the multiplex PCR, a mixture combining 60 forward primers for TCR Vbeta segments and 13 reverse primers for TCR Jbeta segments was used. The CDR3 region of rearranged TCR beta genes was amplified from genomic DNA by a multiplex PCR assay. The amplified TCR beta libraries were sequenced on the Illumina HiSeq System as 87-base-pair reads. As for the authors' bioinformatics: In a later analysis, roughly 80 million unique TCR beta chains were counted across the approximately 640 repertoires, and some 10 million of these chains were shared by at least two donors. Raw reads were error-corrected and collapsed into unique sequences with a nearest-neighbor algorithm that merged closely related sequences to remove PCR and sequencing errors. To assign V, D and J gene segments, CDR3 sequences were aligned to IMGT reference sequences. For a sequence to be retained, a match of at least six nucleotides to both a V gene segment and a J gene segment was required. Rearrangements were classified as productive when the CDR3 lacked stop codons and remained in frame with V and J, and all other rearrangements were classified as non-productive. Following IMGT convention, CDR3 was defined as the stretch from the second conserved V-encoded cysteine up to the conserved J-encoded phenylalanine. In an earlier analysis of more than 550 of the donors, sequences lacking an unambiguous match to a single V gene segment were excluded. In an earlier analysis of some 590 of the donors, a V segment was called functional when productive rearrangements were above 56.7%, and segregating when the standard deviation between donors exceeded 5%. A statistical classification framework was built for diagnosing cytomegalovirus status from the catalog of TCR beta chain sequences. In a later analysis, V and J genes were assigned by comparing TCR nucleotide sequences against IMGT/GENE-DB human TR gene sequences. A later analysis assigned CDR3 sequences and most-parsimonious VDJ recombination scenarios with the TCRdist pipeline. In a later analysis, each TCR beta chain was defined by its CDR3 amino acid sequence together with its V-gene family, and reads lacking a unique V-gene family were excluded. To address suspected cross-contamination and a sequencing artifact, a later analysis removed a few hundred highly shared, low-generation-probability nucleotide sequences. For each public chain, a later analysis derived a clonal expansion index from normalized ranks of inferred template counts within each repertoire. In a later analysis, generation probabilities were computed using a VDJ recombination model fitted to out-of-frame rearrangements, and the results were checked against IGoR. Hypergeometric tests were used in a later analysis to score TCR-TCR, TCR-HLA and TCR-CMV co-occurrence, with a repertoire-size bias correction applied to the TCR pairs. A later analysis estimated false discovery rates by permuting HLA or CMV assignments 20 times. In a later analysis, co-occurring TCRs were grouped using DBSCAN, with TCRdist sequence similarity added in when clustering inside HLA-allele-positive subsets. Co-occurrence clustering excluded repertoires with fewer than 30,000 or more than 120,000 public chains, plus five with anomalous nucleotide sharing. TCRdb holds this immuneACCESS table with in-frame rearrangements only. Some clones are missing; in checked studies, unresolved V genes explain under half, and the rest has no known cause. That table supplies the V and J calls and clone size; D and trimming were determined from the DNA. The sample yields 72,000 or so clones; approximately 80% were counted once. Around 7.8% of the sample lies in the top ten.

As to this clone: Its antigen is not yet known. No clone much larger than this one lies a single base away; base qualities are absent.

The CDR3 covers 13 residues, taking in both the cysteine and the phenylalanine. Here the CDR3 DNA is all that survives: 39 bases in frame from base 1. CDR1 is given as LGHNT and CDR2 as FRNRAP, both from the germline V gene. V was cut back by 8 bases and J by 4 bases, leaving a gap of 12 bases between them. The V and J segments used are TRBV12-5 and TRBJ2-1; TRBD2 is a weak D gene call, 6 bases matching. Material for sequencing was PBMCs. The receptor was derived from a man younger than 30 in good health and CMV-seropositive. The CDR3 amino acid sequence is: CASCSGLYNEQFF. The bases are TGTGCTAGTTGCAGCGGGCTATACAATGAGCAGTTCTTC.